Sequencing of this T cell receptor beta chain was carried out in a study of patients and donors after allogeneic stem cell transplantation. This clonotype was recorded a few times. V lost 3 bases and J lost 9; bases outside the gene matches: 9. CDR1 SGHTA and CDR2 FQGNSA come from the germline V gene. The CDR3 sequence is 14 residues long. Each CDR3 protein is one row after TCRdb ran MiXCR on the RT-PCR reads. This sample has about 40,000 distinct CDR3 sequences, with more than 30% found just once. The V call is TRBV7-2, the J call TRBJ1-1; 8 bases are shared with TRBD1. Sequenced sample: blood, either unsorted or a sorted T cell fraction (not recorded which). The receptor's source is a human donor who was either an allogeneic HSCT recipient or a stem cell or donor lymphocyte infusion donor (not recorded which). It is not recorded whose cells these are; they may come from a transplant donor. CDR3 nucleotide sequence: TGTGCCAGCAGCTTTCAGGGGGCGCCCGGCAAAGCTTTCTTT. Amino acids: CASSFQGAPGKAFF. Filled out from reference TRBV7-2 and TRBJ1-1, the complete variable domain reads GAGVSQSPSNKVTEKGKDVELRCDPISGHTALYWYRQSLGQGLEFLIYFQGNSAPDKSGLPSDRFSAERTGGSVSTLTIQRTQQEDSAVYLCASSFQGAPGKAFFGQGTRLTVV.